A single sample is the source of the 15 T cell receptor beta chains below, sequenced in a study of Tregs in tolerant kidney transplant recipients. The antigens for these receptors are not known. Generated by immunoSEQ multiplex PCR, the TCRdb table keeps only in-frame clones and is missing some. This sample has approximately 2,700 clones; under 40% occur once, and the top ten carry around 7%. Source material: Tregs from blood cultured with allogeneic cells. These receptors were obtained from a human donor in good health.

This clone is medium-sized within its sample. V usage is TRBV10-1 and J usage is TRBJ2-1; no firm D call. The germline gives CDR1 WNHNN, CDR2 SYGVQD (reference sequence). The CDR3 is 15 amino acids. Trimming pared 0 bases from V and 13 bases from J, leaving 19 bases between. CDR3 loop: CASSESRVFSFIQFF. The CDR3 DNA reads TGCGCCAGCAGTGAGTCCCGGGTTTTTTCTTTTATCCAGTTCTTC.

The chain employs TRBV11-1 and TRBJ1-2, with D unresolved. Germline V gene lookup returns CDR1 SGHAT and CDR2 FQDESV (reference sequence). The V and J ends lost 5 bases and 4 bases respectively, with 20 bases between them. This CDR3 region has 16 residues. The CDR3 here is CASSRFVAGKTYGYTF. Here the CDR3 DNA reads TGTGCCAGCAGCAGGTTTGTTGCTGGAAAGACCTATGGCTACACCTTC.

The V gene is TRBV4-2, the J gene TRBJ2-2, with TRBD1 matching 10 bases. V dropped 4 bases and J dropped 4; count of bases not matched to a gene: 3. CDR1 and CDR2 from the germline V gene are LGHNA and YNFKEQ. The CDR3 contains 15 residues. The CDR3 loop is CASSLTGGVTGELFF. In nucleotides, the CDR3 is TGTGCCAGCAGCCTGACAGGGGGCGTCACCGGGGAGCTGTTTTTT.

This chain links TRBV5-5 with TRBJ1-4; 8 bases fit TRBD1. Trimming took 3 bases from V and 7 from J; bases not matched to a gene: 8. This CDR3 has 15 amino acids. Germline CDR1 SGHKS, CDR2 YYEKEE (reference sequence). The CDR3 spells CASSSRDRWGEKLFF. The CDR3 coding sequence is TGTGCCAGCAGCTCACGGGACAGGTGGGGTGAAAAACTGTTTTTT.

The chain employs TRBV7-7 and TRBJ2-6; no reliable D call. Germline V gene data show CDR1 as SSHAT and CDR2 as FNYEAQ (reference sequence). Trimming pared 5 bases from V and 5 bases from J, leaving 22 bases between. This CDR3 comprises 18 residues. CDR3: CASSPQLKCQSRANVLTF. CDR3 in DNA: TGTGCCAGCAGCCCGCAGCTTAAGTGCCAAAGTCGGGCCAACGTCCTGACTTTC.

The V and J genes are TRBV6-7 and TRBJ2-2, with D perhaps TRBD1 (6 bases). TRBV6-7 is an ORF, with its function uncertain. This CDR3 spans 16 amino acids. V lost 6 bases and J lost 2, with 16 bases in between. The DNA of the CDR3 is TGTGCCAGCAGATTGAGGGGGACGGGTAACACCGGGGAGCTGTTTTTT. It yields the protein CASRLRGTGNTGELFF.

The chain is built from TRBV4-2 and TRBJ1-2; no definite D call. This CDR3 region has 13 residues. With 5 bases removed from V and 4 bases from J, the gap between germline ends came to 11 bases. Germline assignment: CDR1 LGHNA and CDR2 YNFKEQ. Here the CDR3 DNA reads TGTGCCAGCAGCTTTACACCTAGCTATGGCTACACCTTC. Its protein product is CASSFTPSYGYTF.

The chain carries TRBV5-1 and TRBJ1-2; D is unresolved. CDR3 length equals 13 residues. From germline, CDR1 is SGHRS and CDR2 YFSETQ. The V and J ends lost 4 bases and 1 base respectively, with 8 bases between them. The CDR3 bases are TGCGCCAGCAGCCCGGGTGTTAACTATGGCTACACCTTC. Protein: CASSPGVNYGYTF.

The chain is built from TRBV29-1 and TRBJ2-5; TRBD1 aligns across 9 bases. The ends lost 6 bases at V and 2 bases at J; junction bases unmatched: 4. CDR3 length: 13 residues. Germline CDR1 SQVTM, CDR2 ANQGSEA. CDR3 bases: TGCAGCGTGACAGGGGGGGGACAAGAGACCCAGTACTTC. Protein: CSVTGGGQETQYF.

V is TRBV7-6 and J is TRBJ1-2; D ambiguous. CDR1 is SGHVS, CDR2 FNYEAQ, per germline. V lost 5 bases, J lost 4 bases, and 11 bases lay in between. The CDR3 consists of 13 residues. This CDR3 is CASSPAGLYGYTF. The DNA for the CDR3 is TGTGCCAGCAGCCCCGCGGGCCTCTATGGCTACACCTTC.

The chain has TRBV11-3 and TRBJ2-2; 7 bases align to TRBD2. This CDR3 contains 15 residues. The J segment lost 2 bases and the V segment lost 1 base, leaving 1 base of the junction unmatched. The V gene's germline CDR1 is SGHNT and CDR2 YENEEA. The CDR3 sequence is CASSLGGGNTGELFF. Here the CDR3 DNA reads TGTGCCAGCAGCTTAGGCGGGGGTAACACCGGGGAGCTGTTTTTT.

In its sample, this clone was seen a few times. V is TRBV5-4 and J is TRBJ2-5; 12 bases line up with TRBD2. CDR3 size: 15 residues. CDR1 is SGHNT and CDR2 is YYREEE in the germline V gene (reference sequence). The junction had 0 bases not matched to a gene; V was cut back by 1 base and J by 2 bases. The CDR3 reads CASSLTSGGQETQYF. The CDR3 nucleotides are TGTGCCAGCAGCTTGACTAGCGGGGGGCAAGAGACCCAGTACTTC.

The chain links TRBV18 to TRBJ2-3; a possible D gene is TRBD1 (5 bases). V lost 6 bases to trimming and J lost 4 bases, with 20 bases between them. The CDR3 consists of 16 residues. Per germline, CDR1 KGHSH and CDR2 LQKENI. The CDR3 DNA reads TGTGCCAGCTCGCGTCGGGTCCCCCTCAGGGCAGATACGCAGTATTTT. Translated, it gives CASSRRVPLRADTQYF.

This clone was counted only a few times. The chain is built from TRBV5-1 and TRBJ2-1; D is undetermined. Germline V CDR1 and CDR2: SGHRS, YFSETQ. This CDR3 comprises 12 residues. Trimming left V 3 bases short and J 6 bases short, with 7 bases between. The CDR3 here is CASSSTGNEQFF. CDR3 nucleotide sequence: TGCGCCAGCAGCTCAACGGGCAATGAGCAGTTCTTC.

This clone came up a few times. This rearrangement joins TRBV30 to TRBJ1-1; D not resolved. Germline V gene sequence: CDR1 GTSNPN, CDR2 SVGIG (reference sequence). V gave up 3 bases and J gave up 1 base, with 6 bases separating them. The CDR3 runs to 12 residues. The CDR3 reads CAWRSANTEAFF. CDR3 DNA sequence: TGTGCCTGGAGGTCGGCGAACACTGAAGCTTTCTTT.